Described below is a single T cell receptor (beta chain) sequence and its context. The entry originates in a study of T cell responses to AZD1222 COVID-19 vaccine. Assay used: immunoSEQ multiplex PCR; TCRdb lists only in-frame clones, some missing. The repertoire holds some 200,000 clones, with roughly 90% as singletons. V lost 6 bases to trimming and J lost 0 bases, with 9 bases between them. The germline V gene has CDR1 MNHEY and CDR2 SVGAGI. The CDR3 has 15 amino acids. V is TRBV6-5 and J is TRBJ2-6; a weak D match, TRBD1 (5 bases). The receptor was derived from an adult who received the AZD1222 COVID-19 vaccine. Sequences were derived from peripheral blood, sampled 28 days after the second AZD1222 dose. The CDR3 region is CASRSTDSGANVLTF. CDR3 DNA sequence: TGTGCCAGCAGGTCGACAGACTCTGGGGCCAACGTCCTGACTTTC.